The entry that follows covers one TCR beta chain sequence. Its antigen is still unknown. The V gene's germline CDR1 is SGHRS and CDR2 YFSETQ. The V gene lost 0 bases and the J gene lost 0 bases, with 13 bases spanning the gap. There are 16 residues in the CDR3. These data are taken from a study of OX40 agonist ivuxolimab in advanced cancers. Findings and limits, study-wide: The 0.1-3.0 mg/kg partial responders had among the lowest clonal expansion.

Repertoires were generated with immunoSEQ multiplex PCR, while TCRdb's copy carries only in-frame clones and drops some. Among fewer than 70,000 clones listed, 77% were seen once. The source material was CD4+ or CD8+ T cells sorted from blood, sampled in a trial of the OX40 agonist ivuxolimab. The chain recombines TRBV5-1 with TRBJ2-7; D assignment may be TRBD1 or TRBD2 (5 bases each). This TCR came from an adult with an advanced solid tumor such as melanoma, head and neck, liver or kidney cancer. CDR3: CASSLAEAGTSYEQYF. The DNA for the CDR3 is TGCGCCAGCAGCTTGGCCGAAGCAGGGACCTCCTACGAGCAGTACTTC.